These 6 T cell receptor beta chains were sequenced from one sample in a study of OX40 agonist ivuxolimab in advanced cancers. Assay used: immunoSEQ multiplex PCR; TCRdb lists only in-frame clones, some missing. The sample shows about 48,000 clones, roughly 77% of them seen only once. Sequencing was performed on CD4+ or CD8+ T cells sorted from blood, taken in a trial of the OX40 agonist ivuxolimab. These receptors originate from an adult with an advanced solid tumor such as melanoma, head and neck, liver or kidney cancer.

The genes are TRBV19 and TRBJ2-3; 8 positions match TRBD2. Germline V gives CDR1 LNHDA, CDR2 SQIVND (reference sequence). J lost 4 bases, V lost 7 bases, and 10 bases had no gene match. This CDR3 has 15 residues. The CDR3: CASTFSGTWSDTQYF. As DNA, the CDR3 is TGTGCCAGTACCTTTAGCGGGACTTGGTCAGATACGCAGTATTTT.

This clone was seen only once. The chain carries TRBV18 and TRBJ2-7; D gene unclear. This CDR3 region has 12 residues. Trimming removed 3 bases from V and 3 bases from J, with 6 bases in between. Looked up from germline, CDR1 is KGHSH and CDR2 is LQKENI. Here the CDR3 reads CASSPHNYEQYF. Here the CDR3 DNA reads TGTGCCAGCTCACCGCACAACTACGAGCAGTACTTC.

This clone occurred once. The DNA for the CDR3 is TGTGCCAGCAGTAGGGGGGAAGCTTTCTTT. Protein sequence: CASSRGEAFF. V is TRBV6-1 and J is TRBJ1-1, with a possible D match to TRBD1 (6 bases). The CDR3 is 10 residues long. V lost 5 bases to trimming and J lost 8 bases, with 6 bases between them. Looked up from germline, CDR1 is MNHNS and CDR2 is SASEGT.

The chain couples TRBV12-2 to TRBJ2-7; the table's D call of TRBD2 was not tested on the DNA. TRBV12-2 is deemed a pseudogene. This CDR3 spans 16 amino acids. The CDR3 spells CASRLVVCGGWYEQYF. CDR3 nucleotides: TGTGCAAGTCGCTTAGTGGTATGCGGGGGTTGGTACGAGCAGTACTTC.

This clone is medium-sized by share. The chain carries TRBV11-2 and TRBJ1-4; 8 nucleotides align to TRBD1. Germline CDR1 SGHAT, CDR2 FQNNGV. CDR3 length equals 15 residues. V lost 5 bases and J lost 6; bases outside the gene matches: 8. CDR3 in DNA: TGTGCCAGCAGCCAGAACACAGGGGGGGATGAAAAACTGTTTTTT. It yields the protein CASSQNTGGDEKLFF.

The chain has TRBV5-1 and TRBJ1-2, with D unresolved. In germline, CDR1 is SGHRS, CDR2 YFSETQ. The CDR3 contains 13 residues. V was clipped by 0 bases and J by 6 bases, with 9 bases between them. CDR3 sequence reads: CASSLDPGNGYTF. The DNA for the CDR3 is TGCGCCAGCAGCTTGGACCCGGGGAATGGCTACACCTTC.